This TCR beta chain is drawn from a study of T cell clonality in common variable immunodeficiency. The assay was immunoSEQ multiplex PCR, and TCRdb's table has in-frame clones only and misses some. The record shows 25,000 to 35,000 clones for this sample, with no singletons present. Findings of the study overall: Fewer deletions and N-nucleotide insertions were reportedly seen in common variable immunodeficiency TCR beta sequences.

The sample holds many counts of this clone. The antigen is unknown. The read stops 3 residues short of the end of the CDR3; the missing end is completed from the germline J gene. The V segment lost 2 bases and the J segment 5 bases; nucleotides outside the gene matches: 7. The CDR3 has 14 residues. CDR1 and CDR2 (germline): GTSNPN, SVGIG (reference sequence). The clonotype comes from a human donor with common variable immunodeficiency. The chain combines TRBV30 with TRBJ2-3, with 7 bases that match TRBD2. Sequencing input: peripheral blood mononuclear cells. The part of the CDR3 DNA that was read is TGTGCCTGGAGTAGGGCGGGAGCTCGAGATACG. Encoded protein: CAWSRAGARDT. The complete CDR3 protein is CAWSRAGARDTQYF.